This paragraph reports one T cell receptor beta chain. This sample was taken from a study of blood T cell repertoires in COVID-19. For the study at large: Acute and convalescent COVID-19 samples came from the United States, Italy and Spain. T cells, B-cell-depleted T cells, or PBMCs supplied cDNA or gDNA.

Some clones are missing from TCRdb's copy, which holds only in-frame ones; the method was immunoSEQ multiplex PCR. The profile covers around 320,000 clones, with around 92% appearing a single time and 11% taken by the ten largest. Per germline, CDR1 LNHDA and CDR2 SQIVND (reference sequence). V was shortened by 8 bases and J by 6 bases, with 16 bases between the two germline ends. The length of the CDR3 is 13 residues. The chain recombines TRBV19 with TRBJ1-1, with D possibly TRBD1 on 5 matching bases. The sequence was obtained from a woman younger than 45 with COVID-19, enrolled during active disease. The sample consisted of peripheral blood. CDR3 in amino acids: CASDDRRGAEAFF. The DNA for the CDR3 is TGTGCCAGTGACGACAGAAGAGGCGCTGAAGCTTTCTTT.